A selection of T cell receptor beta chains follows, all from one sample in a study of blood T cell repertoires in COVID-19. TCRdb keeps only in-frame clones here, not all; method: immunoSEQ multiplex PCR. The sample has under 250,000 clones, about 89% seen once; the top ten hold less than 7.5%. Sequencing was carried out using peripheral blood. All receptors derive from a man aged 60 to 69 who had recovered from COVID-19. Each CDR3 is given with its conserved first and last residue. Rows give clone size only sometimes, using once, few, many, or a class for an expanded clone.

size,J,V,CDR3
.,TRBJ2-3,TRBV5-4,CASSLAASGTDTQYF
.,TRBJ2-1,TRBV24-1,CATSDPDRGNEQFF
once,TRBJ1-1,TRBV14,CASSRQGSPEAFF
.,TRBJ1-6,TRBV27,CASSRETGRPYSPLHF
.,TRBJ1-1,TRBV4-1,CASSQGDRRSTEAFF
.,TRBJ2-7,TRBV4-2,CASSQEKAGGLRDEQYF
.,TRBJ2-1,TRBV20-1,CSASLLNNEQFF
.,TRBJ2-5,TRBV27,CASSQRREETQYF
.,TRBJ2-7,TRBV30,CAWSPGTSGNYEQYF
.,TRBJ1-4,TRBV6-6,CASSYRQANEKLFF
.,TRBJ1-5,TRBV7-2,CASSRLQGNQPQHF
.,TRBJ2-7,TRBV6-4,CDLRRRGYEQYF
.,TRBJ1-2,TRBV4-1,CASSQDVAPYYGYTF
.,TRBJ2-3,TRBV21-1,CASSKSRGQGTDTQYF
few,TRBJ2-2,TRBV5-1,CASSLERERVTGELFF
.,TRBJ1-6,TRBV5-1,CASSLEGPGLLGDSPLHF
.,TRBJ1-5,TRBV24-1,CATSETGDSNQPQHF
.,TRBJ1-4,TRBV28,CASRKRPRDREIRTNEKLFF
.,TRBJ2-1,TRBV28,CASSLVYNEQFF
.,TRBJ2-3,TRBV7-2,CASSPFPTSTDTQYF
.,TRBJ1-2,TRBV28,CASSLGGRDVGNYGYTF
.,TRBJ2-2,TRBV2,CASSVKGVETGELFF
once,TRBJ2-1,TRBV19,CASSGRGLAGNEQFF
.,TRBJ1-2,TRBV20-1,CGTGGAQGYTF
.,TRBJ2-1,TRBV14,CASSQGLAGARSYNEQFF
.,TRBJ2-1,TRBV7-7,CASSLGQGRGYEQFF
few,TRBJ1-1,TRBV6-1,CASRPGGRNTEAFF
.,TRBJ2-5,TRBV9,CASSIGTFQETQYF
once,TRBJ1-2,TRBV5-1,CASSLGQVYGYTF
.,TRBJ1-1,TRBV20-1,CRADRTGAAFF
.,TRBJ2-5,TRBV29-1,CSVGHPRETQYF
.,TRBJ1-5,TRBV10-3,CAIRSQGDQPQHF
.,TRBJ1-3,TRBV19,CASSIERGSGNTIYF
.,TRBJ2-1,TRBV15,CATGGGLSYNEQFF
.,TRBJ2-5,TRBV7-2,CASSFFETQYF
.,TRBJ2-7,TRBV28,CASTAGPREQYF
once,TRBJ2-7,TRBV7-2,CASSLETGTYEQYF
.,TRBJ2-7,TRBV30,CAWIPLGFRSGEQYF
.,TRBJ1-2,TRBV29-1,CSAPGEKGCYGYTF
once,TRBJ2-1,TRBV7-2,CASTLLAGGRDEQFF